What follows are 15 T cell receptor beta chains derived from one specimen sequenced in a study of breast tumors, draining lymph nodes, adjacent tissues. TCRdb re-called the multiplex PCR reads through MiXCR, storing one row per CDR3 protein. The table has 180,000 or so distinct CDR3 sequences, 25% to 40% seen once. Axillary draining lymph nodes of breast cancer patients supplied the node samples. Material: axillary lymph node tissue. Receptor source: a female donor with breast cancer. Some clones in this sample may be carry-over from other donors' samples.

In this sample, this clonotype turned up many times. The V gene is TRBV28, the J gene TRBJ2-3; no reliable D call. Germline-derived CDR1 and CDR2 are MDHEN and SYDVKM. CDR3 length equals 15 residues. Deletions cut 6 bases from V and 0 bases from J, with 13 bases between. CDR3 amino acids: CASSPPLSSTDTQYF. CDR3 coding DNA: TGTGCCAGCAGCCCTCCTTTGAGTAGCACAGATACGCAGTATTTT.

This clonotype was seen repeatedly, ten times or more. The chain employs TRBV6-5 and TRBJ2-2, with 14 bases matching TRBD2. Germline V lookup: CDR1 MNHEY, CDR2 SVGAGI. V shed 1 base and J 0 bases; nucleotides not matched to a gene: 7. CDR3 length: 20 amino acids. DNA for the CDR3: TGTGCCAGCAGTTACTATGGGACTAGCGGGGGACTTGCGAACACCGGGGAGCTGTTTTTT. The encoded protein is CASSYYGTSGGLANTGELFF.

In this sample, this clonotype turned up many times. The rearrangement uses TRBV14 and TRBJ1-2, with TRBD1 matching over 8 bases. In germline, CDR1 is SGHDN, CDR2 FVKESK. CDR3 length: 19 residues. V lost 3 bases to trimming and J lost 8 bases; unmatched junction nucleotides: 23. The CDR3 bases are TGTGCCAGCAGCCACAAAGGTCCGGACAGGGTATCCATGTTAAGGGGCTACACCTTC. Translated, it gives CASSHKGPDRVSMLRGYTF.

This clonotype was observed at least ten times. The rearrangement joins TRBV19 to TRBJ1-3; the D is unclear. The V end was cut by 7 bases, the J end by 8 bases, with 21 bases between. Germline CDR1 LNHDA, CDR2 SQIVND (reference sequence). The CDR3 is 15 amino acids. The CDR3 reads CASNKAGVPVDTIYF. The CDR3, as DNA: TGTGCCAGTAATAAAGCCGGGGTCCCCGTGGACACCATATATTTT.

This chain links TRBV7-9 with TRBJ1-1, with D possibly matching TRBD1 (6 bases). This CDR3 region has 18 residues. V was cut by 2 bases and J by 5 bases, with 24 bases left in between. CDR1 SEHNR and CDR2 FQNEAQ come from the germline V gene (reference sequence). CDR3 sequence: CASSLPRLGGGQQTEAFF. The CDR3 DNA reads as TGTGCCAGCAGCTTACCTCGGCTGGGGGGGGGCCAGCAGACTGAAGCTTTCTTT.

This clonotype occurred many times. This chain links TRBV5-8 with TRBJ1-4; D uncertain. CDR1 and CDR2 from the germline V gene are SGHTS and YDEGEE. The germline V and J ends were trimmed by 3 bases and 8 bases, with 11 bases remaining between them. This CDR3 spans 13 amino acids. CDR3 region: CASSSPGEEKLFF. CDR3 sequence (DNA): TGTGCCAGCAGCTCCCCTGGCGAGGAAAAACTGTTTTTT.

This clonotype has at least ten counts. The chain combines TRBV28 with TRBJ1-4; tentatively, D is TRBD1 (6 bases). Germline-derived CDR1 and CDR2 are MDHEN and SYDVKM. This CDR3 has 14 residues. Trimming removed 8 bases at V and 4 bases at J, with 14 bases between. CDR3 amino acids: CASSTGHRNEKLFF. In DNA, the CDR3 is TGTGCCAGCTCGACGGGACATCGTAATGAAAAACTGTTTTTT.

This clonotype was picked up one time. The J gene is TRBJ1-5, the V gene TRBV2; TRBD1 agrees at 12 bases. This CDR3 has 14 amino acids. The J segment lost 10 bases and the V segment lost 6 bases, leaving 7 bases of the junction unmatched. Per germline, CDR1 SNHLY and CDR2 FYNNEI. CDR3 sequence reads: CASRRDRGHLPQHF. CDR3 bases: TGTGCCAGCAGACGGGACAGGGGGCATCTTCCCCAGCATTTT.

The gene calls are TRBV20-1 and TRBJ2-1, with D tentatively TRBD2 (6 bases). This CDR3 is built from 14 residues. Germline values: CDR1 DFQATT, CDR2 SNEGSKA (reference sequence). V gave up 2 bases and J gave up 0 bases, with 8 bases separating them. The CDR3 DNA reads TGCAGTGCTAGACGGGGGAGCTCCTACAATGAGCAGTTCTTC. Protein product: CSARRGSSYNEQFF.

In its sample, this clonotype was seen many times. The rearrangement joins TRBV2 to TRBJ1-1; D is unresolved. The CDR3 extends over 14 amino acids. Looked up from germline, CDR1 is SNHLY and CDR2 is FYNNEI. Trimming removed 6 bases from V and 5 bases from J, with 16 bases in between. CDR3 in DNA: TGTGCCAGCAGCGTGGGAGGGAGATTGACTGAAGCTTTCTTT. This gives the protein CASSVGGRLTEAFF.

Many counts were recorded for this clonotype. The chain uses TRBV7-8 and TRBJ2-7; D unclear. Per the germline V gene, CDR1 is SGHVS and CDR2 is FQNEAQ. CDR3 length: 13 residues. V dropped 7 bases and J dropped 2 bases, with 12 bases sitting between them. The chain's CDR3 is CASTLGLTYEQYF. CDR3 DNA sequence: TGTGCCAGCACCCTGGGCCTTACCTACGAGCAGTACTTC.

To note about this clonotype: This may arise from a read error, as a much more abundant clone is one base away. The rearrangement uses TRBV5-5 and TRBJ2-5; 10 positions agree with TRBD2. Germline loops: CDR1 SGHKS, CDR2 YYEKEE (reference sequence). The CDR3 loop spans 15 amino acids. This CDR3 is CAGSPQRGGAETQYF. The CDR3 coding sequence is TGCGCCGGCAGCCCTCAGCGGGGGGGAGCAGAGACCCAGTACTTC. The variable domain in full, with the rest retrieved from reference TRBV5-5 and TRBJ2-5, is DAGVTQSPTHLIKTRGQQVTLRCSPISGHKSVSWYQQVLGQGPQFIFQYYEKEERGRGNFPDRFSARQFPNYSSELNVNALLLGDSALYLCAGSPQRGGAETQYFGPGTRLLVL.

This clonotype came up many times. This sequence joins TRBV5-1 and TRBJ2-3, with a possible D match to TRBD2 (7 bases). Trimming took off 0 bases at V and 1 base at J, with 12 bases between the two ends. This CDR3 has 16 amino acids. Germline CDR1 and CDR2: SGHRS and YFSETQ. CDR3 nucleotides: TGCGCCAGCAGCTTGGGTGGGGGGGGCCGCACAGATACGCAGTATTTT. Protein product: CASSLGGGGRTDTQYF.

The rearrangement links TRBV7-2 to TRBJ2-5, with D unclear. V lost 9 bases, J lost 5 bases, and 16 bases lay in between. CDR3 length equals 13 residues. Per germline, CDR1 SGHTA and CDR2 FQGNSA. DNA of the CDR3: TGTGCCAGATCCCCTCCCCTAGGGGAGACCCAGTACTTC. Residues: CARSPPLGETQYF.

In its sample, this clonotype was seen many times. The CDR3 nucleotides are TGTGCCAGCAGGTGGGAGGGAAATGAAAAACTGTTTTTT. This gives the protein CASRWEGNEKLFF. The chain couples TRBV12-3 or TRBV12-4 to TRBJ1-4; no firm D call. The CDR3 has 13 residues. V shed 6 bases and J shed 5 bases, with 10 bases lying between them.